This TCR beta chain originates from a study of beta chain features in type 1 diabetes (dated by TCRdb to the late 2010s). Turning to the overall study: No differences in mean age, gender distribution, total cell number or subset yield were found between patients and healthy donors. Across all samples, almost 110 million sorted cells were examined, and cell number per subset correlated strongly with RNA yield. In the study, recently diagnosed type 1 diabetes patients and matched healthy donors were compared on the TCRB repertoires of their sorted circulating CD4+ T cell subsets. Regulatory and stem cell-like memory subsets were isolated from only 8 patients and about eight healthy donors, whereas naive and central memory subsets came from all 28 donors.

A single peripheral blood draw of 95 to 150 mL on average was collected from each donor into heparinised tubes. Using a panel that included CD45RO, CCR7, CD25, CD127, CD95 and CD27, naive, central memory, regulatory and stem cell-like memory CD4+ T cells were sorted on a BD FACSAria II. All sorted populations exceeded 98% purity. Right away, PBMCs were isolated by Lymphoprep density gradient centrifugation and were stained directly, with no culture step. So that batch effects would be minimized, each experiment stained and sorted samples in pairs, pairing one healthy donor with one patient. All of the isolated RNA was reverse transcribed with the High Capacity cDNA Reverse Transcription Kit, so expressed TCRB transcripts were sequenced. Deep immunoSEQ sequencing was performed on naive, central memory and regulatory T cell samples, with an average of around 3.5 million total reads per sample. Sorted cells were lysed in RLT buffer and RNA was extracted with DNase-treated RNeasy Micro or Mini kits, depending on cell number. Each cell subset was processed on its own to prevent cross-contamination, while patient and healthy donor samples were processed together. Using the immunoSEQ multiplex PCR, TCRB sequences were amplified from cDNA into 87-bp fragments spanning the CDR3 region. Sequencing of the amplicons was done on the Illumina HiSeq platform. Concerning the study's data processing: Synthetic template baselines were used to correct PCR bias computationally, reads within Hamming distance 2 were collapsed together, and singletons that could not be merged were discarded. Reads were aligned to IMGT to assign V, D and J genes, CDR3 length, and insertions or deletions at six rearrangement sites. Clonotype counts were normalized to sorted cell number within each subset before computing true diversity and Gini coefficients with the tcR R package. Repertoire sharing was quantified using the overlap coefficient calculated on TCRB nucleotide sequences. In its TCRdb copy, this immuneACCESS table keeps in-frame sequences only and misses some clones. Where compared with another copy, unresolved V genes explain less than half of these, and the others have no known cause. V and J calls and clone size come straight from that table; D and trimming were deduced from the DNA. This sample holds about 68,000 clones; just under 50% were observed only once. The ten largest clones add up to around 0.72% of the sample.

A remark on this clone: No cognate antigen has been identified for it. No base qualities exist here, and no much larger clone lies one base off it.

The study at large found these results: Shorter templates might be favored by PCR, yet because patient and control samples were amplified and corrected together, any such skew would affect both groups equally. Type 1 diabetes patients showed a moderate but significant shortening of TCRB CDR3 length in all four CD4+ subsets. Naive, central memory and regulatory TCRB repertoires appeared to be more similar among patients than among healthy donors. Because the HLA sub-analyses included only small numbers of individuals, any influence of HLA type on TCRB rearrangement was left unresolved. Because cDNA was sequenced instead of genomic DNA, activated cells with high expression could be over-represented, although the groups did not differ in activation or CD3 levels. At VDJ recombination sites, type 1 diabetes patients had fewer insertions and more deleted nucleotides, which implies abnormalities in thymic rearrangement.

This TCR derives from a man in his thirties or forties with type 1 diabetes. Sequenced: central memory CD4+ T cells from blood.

The CDR3 sequence is CASSGTDGQWYNEQFF. The DNA is as follows: TGTGCCAGCAGCGGGACAGATGGGCAATGGTACAATGAGCAGTTCTTC. Here the chain combines TRBV5-6 and TRBJ2-1; TRBD1 aligns with 7 central bases. The germline V gene provides CDR1 SGHDT and CDR2 YYEEEE. From the cysteine through the phenylalanine, the CDR3 covers 16 amino acids. Here the CDR3 DNA is all that survives: 48 bases in frame from base 1. After removal of 4 bases from V and 4 bases from J, the junction retains 11 bases not matched to a gene.